This TCR beta chain was found in a study of CD8 T cells in Susac syndrome. Looked up from germline, CDR1 is SEHNR and CDR2 is FQNEAQ (reference sequence). Trimming stripped 5 bases from V and 6 bases from J, with 26 bases between. The CDR3 has 18 amino acids. TCR beta sequencing was performed on blood CD8+ and CD4+ T cells. After extraction with the RNeasy kit, about 0.45 to 1 ug of the RNA was reverse transcribed using random hexamers. TCRdb reprocessed the immunoSEQ multiplex PCR reads via MiXCR and lists one record per CDR3 protein. Of approximately 200,000 distinct CDR3 sequences listed, roughly 95% were seen once; the top ten hold approximately 0.09%.

Sequencing input: CD4+ T cells from PBMCs. The rearrangement joins TRBV7-9 to TRBJ2-1, with a possible D match to TRBD2 (6 bases). The clonotype was recovered from a human donor with multiple sclerosis. This chain's CDR3 is CASSGKPGRDLKRNEQFF. Written as DNA, the CDR3 is TGTGCCAGCAGCGGAAAGCCGGGGCGGGACCTAAAACGCAATGAGCAGTTCTTC.